The source of this T cell receptor beta chain is a study of blood T cell repertoires in COVID-19. Study summary: Researchers got acute and convalescent COVID-19 samples from the United States, Italy and Spain. In each case, the material was cDNA or gDNA derived from T cells, B-cell-depleted T cells, or PBMCs.

As handled by the study authors: Amplifying reference gene primers gave estimates of nucleated cell counts. This table comes from immunoSEQ multiplex PCR, and its TCRdb copy is limited to in-frame clones, with some not included. V, J and clone size were drawn from that table, and D and trimming were deduced from the DNA. Among some 220,000 clones listed, 80% to 95% were seen once. The count of this clone is one. The Seattle site enrolled patients during active infection and followed them longitudinally. Germline CDR1 reads MGHRA; CDR2 reads YSYEKL. The CDR3 has 16 amino acids. The V end lost 1 base, the J end lost 1 base, and 11 bases lay between the germline ends.

The receptor's source is a man younger than 40 with COVID-19, enrolled during active disease. J is TRBJ1-3 and V is TRBV4-1; no definite D call. The sample taken for sequencing was peripheral blood. CDR3 DNA: TGCGCCAGCAGCCAAGGATCAGACACTTCTGGAAACACCATATATTTT. Translating gives CASSQGSDTSGNTIYF.